The clone carrying this TCR beta chain was detected a few times. Its matching antigen is unknown. The data are from a study of T cell responses to AZD1222 COVID-19 vaccine. Study details: Pooling covered second doses at about 4 or about 12 weeks.

Study-wide points: White British people made up most donors, females outnumbered males, and clonal diversity was possibly underestimated. CD4 TCRs covered the whole spike, strongest at regions 160-218 and 743-854.

TCRdb's copy holds only in-frame clones and misses some; the assay was immunoSEQ multiplex PCR. The sample records approximately 120,000 clones, roughly nine tenths being singletons. The CDR3 totals 15 residues. V lost 2 bases and J 4 bases, leaving 12 bases between the germline ends. CDR1 and CDR2 from the germline V gene are MNHNY and SVGAGI (reference sequence). The chain joins TRBV6-6 to TRBJ1-5, with D possibly being TRBD1 (5 bases). The sample here was peripheral blood, taken on day 0 of AZD1222 vaccination. The sequence was collected from an adult in good health. The CDR3 DNA reads as TGTGCCAGCAGTTACGACAGCGCTGGAAATCAGCCCCAGCATTTT. Encoded protein: CASSYDSAGNQPQHF.